The 17 T cell receptor beta chains below all came from one sample that was sequenced in a study of T cell responses to AZD1222 COVID-19 vaccine (TCRdb year 2021). The time point tag for this specimen amounts to: baseline before first vaccination. The treatment or condition label of this sample denotes: meningococcal conjugate vaccine given as trial control. The library was prepared using the immunoSEQ multiplex PCR assay. TCRdb provides this immuneACCESS table in a form limited to in-frame rearrangements. Some clones are lacking; in checked studies, under half of them reflect an unresolved V gene, and why the rest are absent is not known. The sample table contains about 83,000 clones; only one count was recorded for 75% to 95% of them. Jointly, the top ten make up 3.5% to 5.5% of the sample. The material sequenced was peripheral blood, taken on day 0 of MenACWY control vaccination. These receptors all stem from an adult in good health.

This clone was recorded a few times. The chain's CDR3 is CAISEPTGLKARGEQYF. The CDR3 DNA sequence: TGTGCCATCAGTGAGCCAACCGGGTTGAAAGCACGGGGCGAGCAGTACTTC. The genes are TRBV10-3 and TRBJ2-7, with D possibly being TRBD2 (5 bases). The V end was cut by 2 bases, the J end by 6 bases, with 23 bases between. Per germline, CDR1 ENHRY and CDR2 SYGVKD. This CDR3 is 17 amino acids long.

This chain uses TRBV4-1 with TRBJ2-7; D remains unclear. The germline V gene encodes CDR1 MGHRA and CDR2 YSYEKL. The CDR3 consists of 15 residues. V was clipped by 5 bases and J by 5 bases, with 19 bases between them. CDR3 DNA sequence: TGCGCCAGCAGCTGGTCGGACGGCCTCCTGGACGAGCAGTACTTC. Protein: CASSWSDGLLDEQYF.

The chain carries TRBV4-3 and TRBJ2-3; 8 bases map to TRBD2. This CDR3 has 12 amino acids. J was trimmed by 11 bases and V by 5 bases; bases with no gene match: 6. Germline CDR1 reads LGHNA; CDR2 reads YSLEER. The CDR3 region has the DNA TGCGCCAGCAGCTACGGGACTAGTCTGCAGTATTTT. It translates to CASSYGTSLQYF.

This chain links TRBV5-1 with TRBJ2-1, with D uncertain. Trimming cost V 4 bases and J 6 bases, with 20 bases left between them. Germline V gene lookup returns CDR1 SGHRS and CDR2 YFSETQ. The CDR3 length is 16 residues. The CDR3: CASSPRPKPLPNEQFF. Here the CDR3 DNA reads TGCGCCAGCAGCCCTCGACCAAAACCTTTACCCAATGAGCAGTTCTTC.

The chain has TRBV6-5 and TRBJ2-2; D is undetermined. V lost 2 bases, J lost 6 bases, and 4 bases lay in between. The CDR3 covers 12 residues. The germline gives CDR1 MNHEY, CDR2 SVGAGI. DNA for the CDR3: TGTGCCAGCAGTTACCGGGCCGGGGAGCTGTTTTTT. This translates into CASSYRAGELFF.

This rearrangement joins TRBV7-2 to TRBJ1-1; maybe TRBD1 (6 bases). The CDR3 loop spans 14 amino acids. Germline values: CDR1 SGHTA, CDR2 FQGNSA. The V end lost 2 bases, the J end lost 1 base, and 8 bases lay between the germline ends. CDR3 protein: CASSLQDRNTEAFF. The CDR3 DNA follows: TGTGCCAGCAGCTTACAGGACAGGAACACTGAAGCTTTCTTT.

The CDR3: CASSQGGGRGEQFF. The DNA of the CDR3 is TGTGCCAGCAGCCAAGGTGGCGGGCGAGGTGAGCAGTTCTTC. The chain links TRBV3-1 (or the pseudogene TRBV3-2) to TRBJ2-1, with D possibly TRBD2 on 5 matching bases. V was clipped by 1 base and J by 9 bases, with 13 bases between them. This CDR3 comprises 14 residues. CDR1 is LGHDT and CDR2 is YNNKEL in the germline V gene (reference sequence).

The chain joins TRBV27 to TRBJ2-1; D might be TRBD2 (5 bases). The CDR3 is 13 amino acids. The V end was cut by 6 bases, the J end by 3 bases, with 9 bases between. From germline, CDR1 is MNHEY and CDR2 SMNVEV (reference sequence). The CDR3 bases are TGTGCCAGCAGCTTCCGGGACTACAATGAGCAGTTCTTC. Translating it yields CASSFRDYNEQFF.

This rearrangement joins TRBV2 to TRBJ2-3; D gene uncertain. V lost 6 bases, J lost 3 bases, and 10 bases lay in between. Germline CDR1 is SNHLY and CDR2 is FYNNEI. This CDR3 spans 13 amino acids. The CDR3 loop is CASRPTRTDTQYF. CDR3 DNA sequence: TGTGCCAGCAGACCGACGCGAACAGATACGCAGTATTTT.

The chain uses TRBV19 and TRBJ1-5; D gene unclear. From germline, CDR1 is LNHDA and CDR2 SQIVND (reference sequence). This CDR3 is 13 amino acids long. The germline V and J ends were trimmed by 3 bases and 5 bases, with 8 bases remaining between them. CDR3 loop: CASSIASDQPQHF. CDR3 coding DNA: TGTGCCAGTAGTATTGCCAGTGATCAGCCCCAGCATTTT.

Note on this clone: A junction end diverges from the germline sequence, so it may reflect a read error. The same CDR3 can be traced to other DNA sequences in this sample. The genes are TRBV28 and TRBJ1-5; D gene ambiguous. Looked up from germline, CDR1 is MDHEN and CDR2 is SYDVKM. The CDR3 sequence is 13 residues long. The CDR3 protein is CASSMEGNQPQHF. CDR3 DNA: TGTGCCAGCAGTATGGAAGGGAATCAGCCCCAACATTTT.

This clone was seen just once. This chain connects TRBV6-5 to TRBJ1-2; D gene uncertain. The germline gives CDR1 MNHEY, CDR2 SVGAGI. Trimming cost V 2 bases and J 0 bases, with 4 bases left between them. The CDR3 is 13 amino acids. In DNA, the CDR3 is TGTGCCAGCAGTTACGAAGCTAACTATGGCTACACCTTC. It yields the protein CASSYEANYGYTF.

The rearrangement joins TRBV28 to TRBJ1-1, with unresolved D. Trimming took 3 bases from V and 7 from J, leaving 12 bases between them. Per the germline V gene, CDR1 is MDHEN and CDR2 is SYDVKM. The CDR3 has 13 residues. The CDR3 is CASSLGGRSEAFF. DNA for the CDR3: TGTGCCAGCAGTTTGGGAGGTAGGAGTGAAGCTTTCTTT.

This clone was counted once. This chain connects TRBV5-1 to TRBJ2-1; tentatively, D is TRBD1 (6 bases). The CDR3 covers 12 residues. The germline V gene has CDR1 SGHRS and CDR2 YFSETQ. The V gene lost 2 bases and the J gene lost 8 bases, with 8 bases spanning the gap. CDR3 region: CASSFGGHEQFF. The CDR3 region has the DNA TGCGCCAGCAGCTTTGGGGGCCATGAGCAGTTCTTC.

CDR3 DNA sequence: TGTGCCAGCAGCTTGTCTGGGGTAAACATTCAGTACTTC. It is translated as CASSLSGVNIQYF. This chain connects TRBV5-6 to TRBJ2-4; no clear D gene. Between the trimmed V and J ends, which lost 1 base and 6 bases, there was a span of 8 bases. Germline assignment: CDR1 SGHDT and CDR2 YYEEEE. The CDR3 loop spans 13 amino acids.

V and J are TRBV7-2 and TRBJ2-7, with D tentatively TRBD1 (6 bases). The CDR3 spans 16 residues. V lost 4 bases to trimming and J lost 1 base, with 17 bases between them. Germline V gene sequence: CDR1 SGHTA, CDR2 FQGNSA. Written as DNA, the CDR3 is TGTGCCAGCAGCTGGAGAACAGGGTCTGGTTCCTACGAGCAGTACTTC. Translating gives CASSWRTGSGSYEQYF.

This CDR3 reads CASLPVFRTEVFF. The DNA for the CDR3 is TGTGCCAGCCTTCCGGTATTTCGGACCGAAGTGTTCTTC. The chain links TRBV28 to TRBJ2-1; D unresolved. The V and J ends lost 8 bases and 15 bases respectively, with 23 bases between them. Looked up from germline, CDR1 is MDHEN and CDR2 is SYDVKM. CDR3 length: 13 residues. The variable domain in full, with the rest retrieved from reference TRBV28 and TRBJ2-1, is DVKVTQSSRYLVKRTGEKVFLECVQDMDHENMFWYRQDPGLGLRLIYFSYDVKMKEKGDIPEGYSVSREKKERFSLILESASTNQTSMYLCASLPVFRTEVFFGPGTRLTVL.